A selection of T cell receptor beta chains follows, all from one sample in a study of CD8 T cells in ankylosing spondylitis. Using its own MiXCR run on the 5' RACE reads, TCRdb lists one record per CDR3 protein. The data contain hundreds of thousands of distinct CDR3 sequences, about 15% of them seen just once; the ten biggest clones take up approximately 1%. What was sequenced was blood, either unsorted or a sorted T cell fraction (not recorded which). These receptors all come from a male donor with ankylosing spondylitis. The CDR3 runs from the conserved cysteine through the conserved F or W. D genes are given only for firm matches. Not every row has a clone size; where given, it reads once, few, many or a size class.

V gene	J gene	CDR3 length	D gene	clone size	CDR3 DNA	CDR3 protein
TRBV10-3	TRBJ2-1	18	NA	many	TGTGCCATCAGTGGAGGGGCCACAGGGCTGAGCTCCTACAATGAGCAGTTCTTC	CAISGGATGLSSYNEQFF
TRBV10-3	TRBJ1-1	16	NA	NA	TGTGCCATCAGTGACCCCGGGCCCCTGATGAACACTGAAGCTTTCTTT	CAISDPGPLMNTEAFF
TRBV5-1	TRBJ2-3	15	NA	NA	TGCGCCAGCAGCTTTGGAAGGGCTCCCACAGATACGCAGTATTTT	CASSFGRAPTDTQYF
TRBV5-1	TRBJ2-5	16	TRBD2	few	TGCGCCAGCATCCGAGGGACTAGCGGGACTCAAGAGACCCAGTACTTC	CASIRGTSGTQETQYF
TRBV30	TRBJ1-5	13	NA	NA	TGTGCCTGGACCAGGGATCCCAATCAGCCCCAGCATTTT	CAWTRDPNQPQHF
TRBV20-1	TRBJ2-1	13	NA	NA	TGCAGTGCTAGTAGGATGGTAGTCAATGAGCAGTTCTTC	CSASRMVVNEQFF
TRBV5-1	TRBJ2-5	12	NA	NA	TGCGCCAGCAGCAACCCCGAGGAGACCCAGTACTTC	CASSNPEETQYF
TRBV28	TRBJ1-5	14	NA	NA	TGTGCCAGCATCCAGGGAAATAGCAATCAGCCCCAGCATTTT	CASIQGNSNQPQHF
TRBV10-3	TRBJ1-1	13	NA	many	TGTGCCATCAGTGACAGGGGCTACACTGAAGCTTTCTTT	CAISDRGYTEAFF
TRBV14	TRBJ2-7	13	TRBD2	NA	TGTGCCAGCAGCCAAACCAATAGCGGGAGTAAGTACTTC	CASSQTNSGSKYF
TRBV2	TRBJ2-5	15	NA	few	TGTGCCAGCAGTTCGAACGGGGGAGGACAAGAGACCCAGTACTTC	CASSSNGGGQETQYF
TRBV18	TRBJ2-7	14	NA	NA	TGTGCCAGCTCACCACAAGGACGCCAGTGGGAGCAGTACTTC	CASSPQGRQWEQYF
TRBV7-8	TRBJ2-7	15	TRBD1	NA	TGTGCCAGCAGCACTCGGACGGGACAGACGTACGAGCAGTACTTC	CASSTRTGQTYEQYF
TRBV29-1	TRBJ2-7	12	TRBD2	many	TGCAGCGTTGAGACTAGCGGGAGGGTTAGGAACTTC	CSVETSGRVRNF
TRBV7-9	TRBJ2-1	15	TRBD2	many	TGTGCCAGCAGCTTAGGGACTAGCGGGGGTGATGAGCAGTTCTTC	CASSLGTSGGDEQFF
TRBV9	TRBJ1-2	15	TRBD1	NA	TGTGCCAGCAGCGCAGGGGGGAGCGGAAACTATGGCTACACCTTC	CASSAGGSGNYGYTF
TRBV5-1	TRBJ2-4	14	TRBD2	few	TGCGCCAGCAGCTTCCGGGAGGGCCGGGACATTCAGTACTTC	CASSFREGRDIQYF
TRBV7-9	TRBJ2-1	15	TRBD1	many	TGTGCCAGCAGCCAGGACAGGGGTTCCTACAATGAGCAGTTCTTC	CASSQDRGSYNEQFF
TRBV7-9	TRBJ1-2	15	NA	few	TGTGCCAGCAGCTCCCTGGGAGGCGTACACTATGGCTACACCTTC	CASSSLGGVHYGYTF
TRBV20-1	TRBJ2-2	14	TRBD2	many	TGCAGTGCTAGAGCCTGGGGGGGCACCGGGGAGCTGTTTTTT	CSARAWGGTGELFF
TRBV20-1	TRBJ2-3	14	NA	NA	TGCAGTGCCACAGAGTTAACTAGCACAGATACGCAGTATTTT	CSATELTSTDTQYF
TRBV11-2	TRBJ2-1	18	TRBD2	many	TGTGCCAGCAGCCCAAAAGGAGGACTAGCCCTACCCTACAATGAGCAGTTCTTC	CASSPKGGLALPYNEQFF